This T cell receptor (beta chain) was captured in a study of shared clonotypes between healthy human individuals. Study at large: Researchers assigned three CD4 naive, three CD4 memory, two CD8 naive and one CD8 memory plate to each donor.

Evenly divided among several immunoSEQ plates was the genomic DNA of each subset. Original analysis: Sequence data from immunoSEQ were junction-only and lacked quality scores; consequently, filtering differed. Produced via immunoSEQ multiplex PCR; TCRdb's table is partial and in-frame only. Clone size and V and J calls were adopted from that table, with D and trimming inferred from the DNA. Seen here are 600,000 or so clones, approximately 96% observed once, and the top ten hold approximately 0.11%. V lost 4 bases and J 3 bases, leaving 17 bases between the germline ends. There are 16 residues in the CDR3. Germline V lookup: CDR1 SGHDT, CDR2 YYEEEE. The naive CD8 fraction comprised CD45RO-negative cells positively selected for CCR7 and excluded terminally differentiated effector memory CD45RA+ cells.

The V and J genes are TRBV5-6 and TRBJ2-1; D might be TRBD2 (6 bases). The sample taken for sequencing was naive CD8+ T cells sorted from blood. The origin of this receptor is a woman aged 30 to 39 in good health. CDR3 DNA: TGTGCCAGCAGCCCGCGGGGACCGAGGGGCTACAATGAGCAGTTCTTC. This encodes CASSPRGPRGYNEQFF.